The TCR beta chain under discussion was sequenced for a study of Ad26.COV2.S vaccination and SARS-CoV-2 variants. Study background: A participant enrolled in the COV1001 Ad26.COV2.S trial arm provided the sample.

Study-level results: Assessments of TCR breadth and depth may have underestimated the total T cell responses. Compared with placebo recipients, vaccine recipients had higher spike-specific TCR breadth. Substantial breadth in spike-specific CD8+ and CD4+ T cell responses was reportedly seen after vaccination.

Sequenced by immunoSEQ multiplex PCR; TCRdb stores in-frame clones only, minus some. The sample comprises some 640,000 clones, roughly 90% of which are singletons, and nearly 1.5% rests with the top ten. The CDR3 consists of 15 residues. Germline loops: CDR1 KGHSH, CDR2 LQKENI. Trimming at V came to 8 bases and at J to 0 bases, leaving 5 bases not matched to a gene. Treatment in this sample: 15 to 20 received Ad26.COV2.S at low or high dose, single or two shots; roughly five received placebo; per-sample allocation not given. Sampling was done on day 63 after the first vaccine or placebo injection. With respect to this clone: The antigen is unknown.

This clonotype originated in a person aged 18 to 65 who received the Ad26.COV2.S COVID-19 vaccine or a placebo. This chain uses TRBV18 with TRBJ2-1; 9 positions agree with TRBD2. The material was peripheral blood, obtained in a trial of Ad26.COV2.S vaccine versus placebo. As DNA, the CDR3 is TGTGCCAGCGACAGCGGGGGGTACTCCTACAATGAGCAGTTCTTC. Translated, it gives CASDSGGYSYNEQFF.